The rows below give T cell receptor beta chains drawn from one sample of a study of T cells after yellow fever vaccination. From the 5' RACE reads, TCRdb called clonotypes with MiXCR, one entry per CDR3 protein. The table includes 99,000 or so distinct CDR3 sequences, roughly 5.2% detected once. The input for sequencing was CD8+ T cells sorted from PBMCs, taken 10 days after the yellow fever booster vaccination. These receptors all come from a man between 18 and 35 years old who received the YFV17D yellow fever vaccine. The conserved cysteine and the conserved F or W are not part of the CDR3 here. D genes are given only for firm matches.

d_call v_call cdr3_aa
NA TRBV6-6 ASSYRGTQY
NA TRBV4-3 ASSQDPSYWSLDEQY
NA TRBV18 ASSPGLLAKNIQY
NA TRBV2 ASRSARVGGNTEAF
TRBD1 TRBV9 ASSVGASLDEGAREKLF
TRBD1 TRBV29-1 SVEDWRDRGTEAF
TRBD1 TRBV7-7 ASSQGTGGEQY
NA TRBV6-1 ASTGSNQPQH
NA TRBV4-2 ASSPDGPGGNQPQH
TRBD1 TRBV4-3 ASSQADRGLGTEAF
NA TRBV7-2 ASSLERASRADSPLH
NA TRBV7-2 ASSLARGWGPVDTQY
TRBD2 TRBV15 ATGTSGKETQY
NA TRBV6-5 ASSNRDTSYEQY
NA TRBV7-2 ASSLLLPADTQY
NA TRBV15 ATSSDPDTGELF
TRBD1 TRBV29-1 SVEQGAADTQY
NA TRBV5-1 ASSTLRHEQETQY
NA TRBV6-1 ASSSRGGAGAFGYT
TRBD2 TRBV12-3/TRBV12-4 ASSFGGGGPDTQY
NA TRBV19 ASSIIPQSTGELF
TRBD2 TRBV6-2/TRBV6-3 ASRISGGTYNEQF
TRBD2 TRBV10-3 AISGEGLSAADTQY
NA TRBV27 ASSSGRAYEQY